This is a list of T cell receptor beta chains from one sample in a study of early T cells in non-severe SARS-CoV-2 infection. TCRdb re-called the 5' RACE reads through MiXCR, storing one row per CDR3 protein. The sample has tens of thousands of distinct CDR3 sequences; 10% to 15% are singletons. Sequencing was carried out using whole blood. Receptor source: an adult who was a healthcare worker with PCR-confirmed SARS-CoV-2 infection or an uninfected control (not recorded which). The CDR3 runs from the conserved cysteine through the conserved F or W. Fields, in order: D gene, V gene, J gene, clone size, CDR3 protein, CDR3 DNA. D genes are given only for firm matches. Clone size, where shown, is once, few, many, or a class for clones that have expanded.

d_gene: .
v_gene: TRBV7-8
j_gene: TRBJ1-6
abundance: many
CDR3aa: CASSLDRDGSPLHF
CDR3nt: TGTGCCAGCAGCTTAGACAGGGACGGTTCACCCCTCCACTTT

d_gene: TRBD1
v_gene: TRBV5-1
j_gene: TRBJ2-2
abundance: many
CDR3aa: CASSVQGAITGELFF
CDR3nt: TGCGCCAGCAGCGTACAGGGGGCGATCACCGGGGAGCTGTTTTTT

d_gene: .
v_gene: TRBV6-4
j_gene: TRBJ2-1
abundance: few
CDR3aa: CASSEIGGAYNEQFF
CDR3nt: TGTGCCAGCAGTGAGATTGGGGGAGCCTACAATGAGCAGTTCTTC

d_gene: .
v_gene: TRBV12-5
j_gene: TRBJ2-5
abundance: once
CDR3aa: CASSPPRPDQETQYF
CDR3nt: TGTGCTAGTAGCCCCCCTAGGCCCGACCAGGAGACCCAGTACTTC

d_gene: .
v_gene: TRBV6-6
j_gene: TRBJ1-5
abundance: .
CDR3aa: CASSRKGSNQPQHF
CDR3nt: TGTGCCAGCAGCAGAAAGGGGAGCAATCAGCCCCAGCATTTT

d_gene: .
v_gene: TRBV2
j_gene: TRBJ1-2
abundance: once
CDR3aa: CASSLGVAYGYTF
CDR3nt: TGTGCCAGCAGTTTGGGGGTGGCCTATGGCTACACCTTC

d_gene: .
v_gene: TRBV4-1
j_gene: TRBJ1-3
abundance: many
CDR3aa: CASSQEGSQGNTIYF
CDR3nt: TGCGCCAGCAGCCAAGAAGGGAGCCAAGGAAACACCATATATTTT

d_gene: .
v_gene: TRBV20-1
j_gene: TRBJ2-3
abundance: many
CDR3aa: CSASDRATSTDTQYF
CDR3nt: TGCAGTGCTAGTGATCGGGCTACTAGCACAGATACGCAGTATTTT

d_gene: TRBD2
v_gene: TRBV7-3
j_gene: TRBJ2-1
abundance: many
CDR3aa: CASSEDQRGYNEQFF
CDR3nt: TGTGCCAGCAGCGAAGACCAGCGGGGGTACAATGAGCAGTTCTTC

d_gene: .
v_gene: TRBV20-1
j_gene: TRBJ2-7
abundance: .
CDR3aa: CSAPVRGFYEQYF
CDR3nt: TGCAGTGCTCCTGTGAGGGGGTTCTACGAGCAGTACTTC

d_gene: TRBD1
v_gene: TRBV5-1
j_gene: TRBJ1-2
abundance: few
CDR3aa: CASSQRTGGIVYGYTF
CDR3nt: TGCGCCAGCAGCCAGCGGACAGGGGGCATAGTCTATGGCTACACCTTC

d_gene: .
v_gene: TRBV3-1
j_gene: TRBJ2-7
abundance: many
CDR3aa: CASSLPGTPYEQYF
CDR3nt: TGTGCCAGCAGCCTCCCCGGCACACCCTACGAGCAGTACTTC

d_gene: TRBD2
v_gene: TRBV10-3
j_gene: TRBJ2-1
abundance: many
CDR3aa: CAIRERGRYNEQFF
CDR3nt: TGTGCCATCAGGGAGCGGGGGCGTTACAATGAGCAGTTCTTC

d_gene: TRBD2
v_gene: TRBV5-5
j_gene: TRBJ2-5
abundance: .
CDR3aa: CASSYRLASETQYF
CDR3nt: TGTGCCAGCAGCTACAGACTAGCCAGCGAGACCCAGTACTTC

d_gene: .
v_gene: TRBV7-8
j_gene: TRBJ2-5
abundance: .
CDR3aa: CASSLEGKTQYF
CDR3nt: TGTGCCAGCAGCTTAGAGGGGAAGACCCAGTACTTC

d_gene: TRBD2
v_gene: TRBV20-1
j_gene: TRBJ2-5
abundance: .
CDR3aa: CSARWRGAEETQYF
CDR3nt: TGCAGTGCTAGATGGCGGGGGGCGGAGGAGACCCAGTACTTC

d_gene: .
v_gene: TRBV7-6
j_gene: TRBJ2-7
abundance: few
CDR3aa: CASSRMSSWDEQYF
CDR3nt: TGTGCCAGCAGCCGTATGTCGTCATGGGACGAGCAGTACTTC

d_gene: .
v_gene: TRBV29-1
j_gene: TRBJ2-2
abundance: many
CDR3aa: CSVFARGGETGELFF
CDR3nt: TGCAGCGTTTTTGCTCGCGGGGGCGAAACCGGGGAGCTGTTTTTT

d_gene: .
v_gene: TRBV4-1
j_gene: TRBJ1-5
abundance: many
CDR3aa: CASSQVDNPSNQPQHF
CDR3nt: TGCGCCAGCAGCCAAGTCGACAACCCGAGCAATCAGCCCCAGCATTTT

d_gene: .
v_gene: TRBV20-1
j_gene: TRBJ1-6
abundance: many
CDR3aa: CSARDSWGSRLDDNSPLHF
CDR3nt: TGCAGTGCTAGAGATTCCTGGGGATCGAGGCTAGATGATAATTCACCCCTCCACTTT

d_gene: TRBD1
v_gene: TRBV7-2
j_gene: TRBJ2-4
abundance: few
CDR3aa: CASSLVGTAINIQYF
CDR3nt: TGTGCCAGCAGCTTAGTAGGGACAGCTATAAACATTCAGTACTTC

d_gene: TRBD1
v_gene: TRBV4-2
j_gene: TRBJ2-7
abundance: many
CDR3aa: CASSQSMTGGEYEQYF
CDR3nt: TGTGCCAGCAGCCAATCTATGACAGGGGGTGAATACGAGCAGTACTTC

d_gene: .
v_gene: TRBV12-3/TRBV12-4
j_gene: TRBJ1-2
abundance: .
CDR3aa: CASRPGSSNYGYTF
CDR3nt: TGTGCCAGCAGACCAGGGTCCTCTAACTATGGCTACACCTTC

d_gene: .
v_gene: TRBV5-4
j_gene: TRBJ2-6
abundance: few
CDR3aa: CASARLSGANVLTF
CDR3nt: TGTGCCAGCGCACGGCTCTCTGGGGCCAACGTCCTGACTTTC

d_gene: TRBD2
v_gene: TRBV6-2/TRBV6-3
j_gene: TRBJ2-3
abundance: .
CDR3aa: CASTRTSGADTQYF
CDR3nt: TGTGCCAGCACGAGGACTAGCGGGGCAGATACGCAGTATTTT

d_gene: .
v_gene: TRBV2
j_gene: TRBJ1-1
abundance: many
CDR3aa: CASSELLRVKAFF
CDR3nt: TGTGCCAGCAGTGAATTGCTACGGGTAAAAGCTTTCTTT

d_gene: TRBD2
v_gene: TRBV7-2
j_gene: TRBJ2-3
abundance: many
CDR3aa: CASSRGVGTDTQYF
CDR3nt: TGTGCCAGCAGCCGGGGGGTGGGCACAGATACGCAGTATTTT

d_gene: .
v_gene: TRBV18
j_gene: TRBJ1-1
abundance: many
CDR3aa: CASSPTPEGTYTEAFF
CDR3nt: TGTGCCAGCTCACCAACTCCCGAGGGCACTTACACTGAAGCTTTCTTT

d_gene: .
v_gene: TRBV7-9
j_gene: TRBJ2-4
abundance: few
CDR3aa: CASSRTQTRNIQYF
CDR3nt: TGTGCCAGCAGCCGGACTCAAACGAGAAACATTCAGTACTTC

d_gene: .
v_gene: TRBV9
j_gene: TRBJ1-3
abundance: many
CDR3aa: CASSVGVWDASWTSGDTIYF
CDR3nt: TGTGCCAGCAGCGTAGGAGTCTGGGACGCCTCTTGGACCAGTGGAGACACCATATATTTT

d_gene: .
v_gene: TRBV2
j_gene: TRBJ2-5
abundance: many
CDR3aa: CASSMGPFGQETQYF
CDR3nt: TGTGCCAGCTCCATGGGGCCTTTCGGACAAGAGACCCAGTACTTC

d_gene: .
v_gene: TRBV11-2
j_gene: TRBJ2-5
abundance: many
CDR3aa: CASSLSGSWGQTQYF
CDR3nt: TGTGCCAGCAGCTTATCGGGCTCGTGGGGCCAGACCCAGTACTTC

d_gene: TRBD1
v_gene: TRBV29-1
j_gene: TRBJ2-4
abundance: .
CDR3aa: CSGGTGAKNIQYF
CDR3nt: TGCAGCGGGGGGACAGGGGCCAAAAACATTCAGTACTTC

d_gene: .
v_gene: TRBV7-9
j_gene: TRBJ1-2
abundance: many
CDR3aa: CASSLAREVQHYGYTF
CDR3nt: TGTGCCAGCAGCTTAGCGAGAGAGGTACAGCACTATGGCTACACCTTC

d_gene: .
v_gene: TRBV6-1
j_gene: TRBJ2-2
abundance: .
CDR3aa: CASSRRGRTANTGELFF
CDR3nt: TGTGCCAGCAGTCGCCGGGGTAGGACAGCAAACACCGGGGAGCTGTTTTTT

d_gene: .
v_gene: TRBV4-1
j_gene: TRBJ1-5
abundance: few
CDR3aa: CASSQVKGGNQPQHF
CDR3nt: TGCGCCAGCAGCCAAGTTAAAGGCGGCAATCAGCCCCAGCATTTT

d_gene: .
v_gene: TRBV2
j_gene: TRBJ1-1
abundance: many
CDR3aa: CASSGGRGAGTEAFF
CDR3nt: TGTGCCAGCAGTGGCGGTCGGGGTGCGGGCACTGAAGCTTTCTTT

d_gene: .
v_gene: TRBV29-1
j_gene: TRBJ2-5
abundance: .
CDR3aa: CSVPGHPWVQETQYF
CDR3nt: TGCAGCGTCCCGGGCCATCCTTGGGTGCAGGAGACCCAGTACTTC

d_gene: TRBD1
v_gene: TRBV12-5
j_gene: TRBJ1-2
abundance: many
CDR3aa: CASGFQTGQGNYGYTF
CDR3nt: TGTGCTAGTGGTTTCCAGACGGGACAGGGTAACTATGGCTACACCTTC

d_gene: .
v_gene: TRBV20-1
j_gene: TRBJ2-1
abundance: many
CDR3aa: CSASPRGAYNEQFF
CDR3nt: TGCAGTGCTAGTCCCAGGGGCGCCTACAATGAGCAGTTCTTC